These 24 T cell receptor beta chains were all obtained from the same sample, sequenced in a study of T cell clones after liver transplantation. The protocol was immunoSEQ multiplex PCR, while the TCRdb copy is restricted to in-frame clones and leaves out a portion. The data contain about 99,000 clones, around 80% of them singletons. Material: CD4+ T cells from blood, obtained 47 months after liver transplant. These receptors all stem from a human patient who received a liver transplant. Some T cells may arise from the graft donor.

The chain recombines TRBV6-5 with TRBJ1-2, with D tentatively TRBD1 (5 bases). V was clipped by 3 bases and J by 7 bases, with 12 bases between them. The CDR3 consists of 13 residues. The germline V gene encodes CDR1 MNHEY and CDR2 SVGAGI. The CDR3 reads CASSYAQGPGYTF. Written as DNA, the CDR3 is TGTGCCAGCAGTTATGCGCAGGGACCTGGCTACACCTTC.

The rearrangement uses TRBV11-2 and TRBJ2-1; 9 bases are shared with TRBD2. This CDR3 is 17 amino acids long. With 5 bases clipped from V and 7 bases from J, the junction kept 15 bases outside the gene matches. Germline CDR1 is SGHAT and CDR2 is FQNNGV. Here the CDR3 DNA reads TGTGCCAGCAGCCAAACGTCTTTTGCGGGGGGGTCAAATGAGCAGTTCTTC. Translation: CASSQTSFAGGSNEQFF. Filled out from reference TRBV11-2 and TRBJ2-1, the complete variable domain reads EAGVAQSPRYKIIEKRQSVAFWCNPISGHATLYWYQQILGQGPKLLIQFQNNGVVDDSQLPKDRFSAERLKGVDSTLKIQPAKLEDSAVYLCASSQTSFAGGSNEQFFGPGTRLTVL.

Written as DNA, the CDR3 is TGTGCCAGCAGCTTGGTTTCTTCACCCCTCCACTTT. Translating it yields CASSLVSSPLHF. The V and J genes are TRBV5-5 and TRBJ1-6; D remains ambiguous. Per germline, CDR1 SGHKS and CDR2 YYEKEE (reference sequence). The CDR3 consists of 12 residues. V lost 0 bases and J 9 bases, leaving 4 bases between the germline ends.

A few counts support this clone. The CDR3 region is CASSPTGQVSYEQYF. CDR3 nucleotide sequence: TGCGCCAGCAGCCCCACCGGACAGGTCTCCTACGAGCAGTACTTC. This chain uses TRBV5-1 with TRBJ2-7; 7 nucleotides agree with TRBD1. The germline V gene has CDR1 SGHRS and CDR2 YFSETQ. V was clipped by 4 bases and J by 0 bases; unmatched bases: 7. The CDR3 runs 15 residues.

The genes are TRBV19 and TRBJ2-4, with TRBD2 as a possible D gene (7 bases). Germline-derived CDR1 and CDR2 are LNHDA and SQIVND (reference sequence). The CDR3 is 14 amino acids. V gave up 7 bases and J gave up 6 bases, with 16 bases separating them. The CDR3 bases are TGTGCCAGTATCGCGAGGGGGGGCCGAAACATTCAGTACTTC. This gives the protein CASIARGGRNIQYF.

J is TRBJ2-4 and V is TRBV27, with D tentatively TRBD1 or TRBD2 (7 bases each). Trimming left V 5 bases short and J 6 bases short, with 17 bases between. The CDR3 runs 15 residues. CDR1 is MNHEY and CDR2 is SMNVEV in the germline V gene (reference sequence). CDR3 residues: CASSTLTGRGNIQYF. As DNA, the CDR3 is TGTGCCAGCAGTACCCTGACAGGGAGGGGAAACATTCAGTACTTC.

In DNA, the CDR3 is TGTGCCAGCAGCTTTCAGGGGGTCTATGGCTACACCTTC. This encodes CASSFQGVYGYTF. The rearrangement joins TRBV7-2 to TRBJ1-2; 7 bases are a match to TRBD1. The V and J ends lost 3 bases and 4 bases, in that order; junction bases with no gene match: 2. Germline V gives CDR1 SGHTA, CDR2 FQGNSA. The CDR3 has 13 amino acids.

The chain couples TRBV7-8 to TRBJ2-2; D is unclear. The V end was cut by 7 bases, the J end by 5 bases, with 17 bases between. The CDR3 is 15 amino acids. Germline CDR1 and CDR2: SGHVS and FQNEAQ. CDR3 loop: CASTQTPRQTGELFF. The CDR3 coding sequence is TGTGCCAGCACGCAGACCCCGAGGCAGACCGGGGAGCTGTTTTTT.

The chain joins TRBV27 to TRBJ2-4; D might be TRBD1 or TRBD2, each matching 5 bases. Germline loops: CDR1 MNHEY, CDR2 SMNVEV (reference sequence). The ends were cut back, 6 bases at V and 8 bases at J, with 17 bases in the middle. The length of the CDR3 is 14 residues. The DNA for the CDR3 is TGTGCCAGCAGGGATGGGGGACCCTGGGACATTCAGTACTTC. It yields the protein CASRDGGPWDIQYF.

This sequence joins TRBV5-1 and TRBJ1-4, with D unresolved. The CDR3 consists of 13 residues. CDR1 and CDR2 (germline): SGHRS, YFSETQ. The germline V and J ends were trimmed by 1 base and 5 bases, with 6 bases remaining between them. The CDR3 region has the DNA TGCGCCAGCAGCTTGAACGGAAATGAAAAACTGTTTTTT. Protein: CASSLNGNEKLFF.

Here the CDR3 DNA reads TGTGCCAGCAGATCGGAGGGGGGCTCCTACAATGAGCAGTTCTTC. Translating gives CASRSEGGSYNEQFF. This chain connects TRBV6-5 to TRBJ2-1; TRBD1 or TRBD2 may be the D gene (6 bases each). The CDR3 has 15 amino acids. Trimming removed 6 bases from V and 0 bases from J, with 12 bases in between. Germline V gene data show CDR1 as MNHEY and CDR2 as SVGAGI.

J is TRBJ2-1 and V is TRBV19; D is ambiguous. The V and J ends lost 6 bases and 3 bases respectively, with 12 bases between them. The CDR3 has 14 residues. Germline V gives CDR1 LNHDA, CDR2 SQIVND (reference sequence). In DNA, the CDR3 is TGTGCCAGTAGCCCCGGAACTGGCTACAATGAGCAGTTCTTC. Its protein is CASSPGTGYNEQFF. Filled out from reference TRBV19 and TRBJ2-1, the complete variable domain reads DGGITQSPKYLFRKEGQNVTLSCEQNLNHDAMYWYRQDPGQGLRLIYYSQIVNDFQKGDIAEGYSVSREKKESFPLTVTSAQKNPTAFYLCASSPGTGYNEQFFGPGTRLTVL.

The J gene is TRBJ1-4, the V gene TRBV7-2; possibly TRBD1 for D (6 bases). V was pared by 5 bases and J by 3 bases, with 13 bases between. This CDR3 region has 15 residues. Looked up from germline, CDR1 is SGHTA and CDR2 is FQGNSA. This CDR3 reads CASSAGGSANEKLFF. CDR3 DNA: TGTGCCAGCAGCGCGGGGGGCTCGGCTAATGAAAAACTGTTTTTT.

CDR3: CASSGGTGFPTDTQYF. CDR3 sequence (DNA): TGTGCCAGCAGTGGAGGGACAGGGTTTCCCACAGATACGCAGTATTTT. The chain is built from TRBV6-1 and TRBJ2-3, with 9 bases identical to TRBD1. The germline V gene encodes CDR1 MNHNS and CDR2 SASEGT. The trim removed 4 bases at V and 2 bases at J, leaving 7 bases unmatched. The CDR3 spans 16 residues.

The genes are TRBV2 and TRBJ2-1; 10 bases map to TRBD1. Per germline, CDR1 SNHLY and CDR2 FYNNEI. The CDR3 has 16 residues. J lost 7 bases, V lost 5 bases, and 11 bases had no gene match. CDR3 sequence (DNA): TGTGCCAGCAGTTCCATAGACAGGGGGCTTCAAAATGAGCAGTTCTTC. It codes for CASSSIDRGLQNEQFF. Full variable domain (rest looked up from reference TRBV2 and TRBJ2-1): EPEVTQTPSHQVTQMGQEVILRCVPISNHLYFYWYRQILGQKVEFLVSFYNNEISEKSEIFDDQFSVERPDGSNFTLKIRSTKLEDSAMYFCASSSIDRGLQNEQFFGPGTRLTVL.

This chain uses TRBV29-1 with TRBJ1-1; the match to TRBD1 covers 11 bases. Germline V gene lookup returns CDR1 SQVTM and CDR2 ANQGSEA. The CDR3 has 14 amino acids. The junction had 8 bases not matched to a gene; V was cut back by 6 bases and J by 5 bases. CDR3 amino acids: CSVDQGQGGTEAFF. Here the CDR3 DNA reads TGCAGCGTAGACCAGGGACAGGGGGGGACTGAAGCTTTCTTT.

The chain uses TRBV4-2 and TRBJ2-7, with 12 bases that match TRBD2. Trimming took 1 base from V and 4 from J; bases not matched to a gene: 5. Germline CDR1 and CDR2: LGHNA and YNFKEQ. The CDR3 extends over 16 amino acids. The CDR3 is CASSQGLAGAAYEQYF. The CDR3 bases are TGTGCCAGCAGCCAAGGACTAGCGGGAGCGGCGTACGAGCAGTACTTC.

The J gene is TRBJ1-6, the V gene TRBV30; TRBD1 matches at 8 bases. Germline V gives CDR1 GTSNPN, CDR2 SVGIG (reference sequence). The CDR3 is 13 amino acids. Losses at the gene ends were 5 bases for V and 6 bases for J; bases not matched to a gene: 3. The CDR3 DNA reads TGTGCCTGGGGACAGGGTACTAATTCACCCCTCCACTTT. Encoded protein: CAWGQGTNSPLHF.

J is TRBJ1-1 and V is TRBV5-6, with TRBD1 identical over 8 bases. The CDR3 is made up of 15 amino acids. With V trimmed by 4 bases and J by 1 base, 6 bases remained unmatched. Germline values: CDR1 SGHDT, CDR2 YYEEEE. CDR3 sequence reads: CASSLSGTGNTEAFF. CDR3 DNA sequence: TGTGCCAGCAGCCTCTCCGGGACAGGGAACACTGAAGCTTTCTTT.

This clone was recorded once. The chain uses TRBV2 and TRBJ2-5; D is perhaps TRBD2 (6 bases). Germline CDR1 is SNHLY and CDR2 is FYNNEI. V dropped 2 bases and J dropped 2 bases, with 12 bases sitting between them. CDR3 length equals 15 residues. CDR3 bases: TGTGCCAGCAGTGAATTAGTGGGAGGTCAAGAGACCCAGTACTTC. Its translation: CASSELVGGQETQYF.

This clone was recorded once. The rearrangement joins TRBV19 to TRBJ2-5, with TRBD1 matching over 8 bases. V lost 7 bases and J lost 3; bases outside the gene matches: 7. The CDR3 totals 14 residues. The germline V gene has CDR1 LNHDA and CDR2 SQIVND (reference sequence). This chain's CDR3 is CASNSGTGKETQYF. CDR3 bases: TGTGCCAGTAACTCCGGGACAGGAAAAGAGACCCAGTACTTC.

The chain combines TRBV15 with TRBJ1-1, with 11 bases aligning to TRBD1. This CDR3 spans 15 amino acids. With 4 bases clipped from V and 4 bases from J, the junction kept 5 bases outside the gene matches. Germline CDR1 LNHNV, CDR2 YYDKDF (reference sequence). The CDR3 DNA is TGTGCCACCAGCAACCGGGGACAGGGGGGCACTGAAGCTTTCTTT. It specifies CATSNRGQGGTEAFF.

In its sample, this clone was seen a few times. The rearrangement joins TRBV4-2 to TRBJ2-1; 7 positions match TRBD1. The junction had 11 bases not matched to a gene; V was cut back by 1 base and J by 5 bases. Germline values: CDR1 LGHNA, CDR2 YNFKEQ. The CDR3 contains 17 residues. CDR3 sequence reads: CASSQVDRAGSNNEQFF. DNA of the CDR3: TGTGCCAGCAGCCAAGTCGACAGGGCCGGTTCCAACAATGAGCAGTTCTTC.

V is TRBV12-5 and J is TRBJ2-3; 9 bases are shared with TRBD1. Trimming cost V 1 base and J 2 bases; bases outside gene matches: 7. The CDR3 runs to 17 residues. CDR1 and CDR2 (germline): LGHNT, FRNRAP. CDR3 sequence (DNA): TGTGCTAGTGGTTTGGGGACAGGGGTCTTAGCCACAGATACGCAGTATTTT. It yields the protein CASGLGTGVLATDTQYF. Full variable domain (missing parts from reference TRBV12-5 and TRBJ2-3): DARVTQTPRHKVTEMGQEVTMRCQPILGHNTVFWYRQTMMQGLELLAYFRNRAPLDDSGMPKDRFSAEMPDATLATLKIQPSEPRDSAVYFCASGLGTGVLATDTQYFGPGTRLTVL.